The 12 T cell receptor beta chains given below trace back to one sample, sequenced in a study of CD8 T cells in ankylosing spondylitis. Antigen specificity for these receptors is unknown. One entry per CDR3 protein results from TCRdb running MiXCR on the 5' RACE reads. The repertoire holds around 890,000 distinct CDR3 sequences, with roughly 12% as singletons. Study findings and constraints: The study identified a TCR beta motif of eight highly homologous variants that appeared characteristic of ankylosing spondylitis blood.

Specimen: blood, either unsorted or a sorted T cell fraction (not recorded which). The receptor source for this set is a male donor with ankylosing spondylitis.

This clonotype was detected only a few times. The CDR3 loop is CSAQGLSNTGELFF. The CDR3 coding sequence is TGCAGTGCCCAGGGACTGTCGAACACCGGGGAGCTGTTTTTT. V gene TRBV20-1 combines with J gene TRBJ2-2, with TRBD2 as a possible D gene (6 bases). With 6 bases removed from V and 0 bases from J, the gap between germline ends came to 11 bases. This CDR3 has 14 amino acids. The V gene's germline CDR1 is DFQATT and CDR2 SNEGSKA (reference sequence).

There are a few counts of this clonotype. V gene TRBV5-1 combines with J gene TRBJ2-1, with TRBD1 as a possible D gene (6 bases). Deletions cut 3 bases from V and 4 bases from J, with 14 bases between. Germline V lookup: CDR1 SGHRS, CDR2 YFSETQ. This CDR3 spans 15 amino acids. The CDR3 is CASSSRRTDYNEQFF. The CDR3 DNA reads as TGCGCCAGCAGCTCGCGCAGGACAGATTACAATGAGCAGTTCTTC. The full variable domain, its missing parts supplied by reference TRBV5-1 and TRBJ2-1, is KAGVTQTPRYLIKTRGQQVTLSCSPISGHRSVSWYQQTPGQGLQFLFEYFSETQRNKGNFPGRFSGRQFSNSRSEMNVSTLELGDSALYLCASSSRRTDYNEQFFGPGTRLTVL.

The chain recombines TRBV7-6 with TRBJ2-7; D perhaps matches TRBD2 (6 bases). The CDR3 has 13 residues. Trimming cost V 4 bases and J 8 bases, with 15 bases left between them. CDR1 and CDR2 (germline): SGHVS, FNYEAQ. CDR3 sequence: CASSSSLEGKQYF. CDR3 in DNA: TGTGCCAGCAGCTCATCCTTGGAGGGCAAGCAGTACTTC.

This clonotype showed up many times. The CDR3 region is CASSPSQLHSYNEQFF. The CDR3 DNA reads TGTGCCAGCAGCCCCTCACAGCTTCATTCCTACAATGAGCAGTTCTTC. The chain is built from TRBV7-2 and TRBJ2-1; D unresolved. V shed 5 bases and J shed 1 base, with 15 bases lying between them. This CDR3 contains 16 residues. Germline CDR1 reads SGHTA; CDR2 reads FQGNSA. Based on the CDR3 plus reference TRBV7-2 and TRBJ2-1, the full variable domain is GAGVSQSPSNKVTEKGKDVELRCDPISGHTALYWYRQSLGQGLEFLIYFQGNSAPDKSGLPSDRFSAERTGGSVSTLTIQRTQQEDSAVYLCASSPSQLHSYNEQFFGPGTRLTVL.

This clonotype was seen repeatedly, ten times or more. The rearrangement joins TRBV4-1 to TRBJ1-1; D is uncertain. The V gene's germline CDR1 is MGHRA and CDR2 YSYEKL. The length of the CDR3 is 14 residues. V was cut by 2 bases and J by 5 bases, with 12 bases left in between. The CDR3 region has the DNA TGCGCCAGCAGCCAACTTAACCGGGTGACTGAAGCTTTCTTT. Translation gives CASSQLNRVTEAFF.

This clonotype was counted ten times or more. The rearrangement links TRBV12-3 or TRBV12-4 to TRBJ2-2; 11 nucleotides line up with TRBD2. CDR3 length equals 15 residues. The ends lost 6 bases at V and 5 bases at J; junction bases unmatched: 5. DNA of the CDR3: TGTGCCAGCAGCCGTAGCGGGAGGGTAACCGGGGAGCTGTTTTTT. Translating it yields CASSRSGRVTGELFF.

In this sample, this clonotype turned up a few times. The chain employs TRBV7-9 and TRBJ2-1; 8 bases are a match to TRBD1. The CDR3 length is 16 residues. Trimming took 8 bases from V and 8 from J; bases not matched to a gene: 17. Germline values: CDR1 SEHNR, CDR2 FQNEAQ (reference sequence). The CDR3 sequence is CASGTGGALKGHEQFF. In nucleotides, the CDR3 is TGTGCCAGCGGGACAGGAGGAGCACTAAAGGGACATGAGCAGTTCTTC.

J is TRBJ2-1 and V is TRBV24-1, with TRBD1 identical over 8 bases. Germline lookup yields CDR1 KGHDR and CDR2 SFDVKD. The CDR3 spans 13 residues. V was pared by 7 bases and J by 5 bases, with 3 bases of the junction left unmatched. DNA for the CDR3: TGTGCCACCAGGGACAGGGATAACAATGAGCAGTTCTTC. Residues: CATRDRDNNEQFF.

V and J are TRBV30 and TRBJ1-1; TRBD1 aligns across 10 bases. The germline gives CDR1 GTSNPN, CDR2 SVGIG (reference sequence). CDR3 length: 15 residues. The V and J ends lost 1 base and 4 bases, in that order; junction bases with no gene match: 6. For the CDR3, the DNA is TGTGCCTGGAGTGCCGGGACAGGGGTTATCACTGAAGCTTTCTTT. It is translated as CAWSAGTGVITEAFF.

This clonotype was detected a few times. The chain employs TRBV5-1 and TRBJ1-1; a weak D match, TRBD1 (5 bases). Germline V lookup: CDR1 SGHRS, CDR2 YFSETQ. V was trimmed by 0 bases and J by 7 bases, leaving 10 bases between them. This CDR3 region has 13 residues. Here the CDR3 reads CASSLGTSNEAFF. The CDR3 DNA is TGCGCCAGCAGCTTGGGGACATCCAATGAAGCTTTCTTT.

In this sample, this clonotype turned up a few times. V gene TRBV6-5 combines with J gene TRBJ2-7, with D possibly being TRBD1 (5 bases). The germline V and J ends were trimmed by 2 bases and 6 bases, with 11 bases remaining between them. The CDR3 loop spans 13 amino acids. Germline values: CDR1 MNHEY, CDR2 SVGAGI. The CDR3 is CASSYGWGVEQYF. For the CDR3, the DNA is TGTGCCAGCAGTTACGGATGGGGCGTCGAGCAGTACTTC.

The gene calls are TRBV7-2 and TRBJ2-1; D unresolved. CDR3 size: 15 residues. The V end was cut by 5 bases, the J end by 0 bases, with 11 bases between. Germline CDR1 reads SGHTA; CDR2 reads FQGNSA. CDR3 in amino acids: CASSGSTDSYNEQFF. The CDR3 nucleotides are TGTGCCAGCAGCGGTAGCACCGACTCCTACAATGAGCAGTTCTTC. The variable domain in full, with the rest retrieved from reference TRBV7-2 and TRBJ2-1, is GAGVSQSPSNKVTEKGKDVELRCDPISGHTALYWYRQSLGQGLEFLIYFQGNSAPDKSGLPSDRFSAERTGGSVSTLTIQRTQQEDSAVYLCASSGSTDSYNEQFFGPGTRLTVL.